Below are 20 T cell receptor beta chains sequenced from a single sample in a study of response to subunit inactivated influenza vaccine. From the RT-PCR reads, TCRdb called clonotypes with MiXCR, one entry per CDR3 protein. In the table there are 450,000 to 550,000 distinct CDR3 sequences, 25% of which are singletons. The specimen comprised CD4+ T cells sorted from PBMCs, sampled 4 to 6 days after vaccination. These receptor sequences come from a man aged 45 to 65 who received an inactivated influenza vaccine.

This clonotype was picked up many times. J is TRBJ2-1 and V is TRBV12-3 or TRBV12-4; no clear D. V was trimmed by 8 bases and J by 3 bases, leaving 8 bases between them. The CDR3 sequence is 12 residues long. This CDR3 is CASRRGYNEQFF. In nucleotides, the CDR3 is TGTGCCAGCCGGCGCGGCTACAATGAGCAGTTCTTC.

Only a few counts were recorded for this clonotype. The V gene is TRBV12-3 or TRBV12-4, the J gene TRBJ2-1, with 8 bases fitting TRBD2. V trimming: 3 bases; J trimming: 8 bases; junction bases outside the gene matches: 18. The CDR3 extends over 18 amino acids. The CDR3, as DNA: TGTGCCAGCAGTTTTCCCCCAGCTCTGGGCGGGGGGAGGGATGAGCAGTTCTTC. This codes for CASSFPPALGGGRDEQFF.

This clonotype has a handful of counts. V usage is TRBV5-1 and J usage is TRBJ2-5, with 10 bases identical to TRBD1. The CDR3 has 15 residues. Germline assignment: CDR1 SGHRS and CDR2 YFSETQ. Trimming cost V 0 bases and J 4 bases; bases outside gene matches: 3. CDR3 residues: CASSLDDRGRETQYF. The DNA for the CDR3 is TGCGCCAGCAGCTTGGACGACAGGGGGCGAGAGACCCAGTACTTC. Full variable domain (rest looked up from reference TRBV5-1 and TRBJ2-5): KAGVTQTPRYLIKTRGQQVTLSCSPISGHRSVSWYQQTPGQGLQFLFEYFSETQRNKGNFPGRFSGRQFSNSRSEMNVSTLELGDSALYLCASSLDDRGRETQYFGPGTRLLVL.

This chain joins TRBV4-3 and TRBJ2-1, with D possibly TRBD2 on 5 matching bases. Trimming removed 4 bases from V and 10 bases from J, with 23 bases in between. CDR1 LGHNA and CDR2 YSLEER come from the germline V gene. CDR3 length equals 16 residues. The CDR3 loop is CASSLEGGHPSGEQFF. The CDR3 nucleotides are TGCGCCAGCAGCCTCGAGGGCGGCCACCCCAGTGGCGAGCAGTTCTTC.

This clonotype was seen a handful of times. The chain uses TRBV14 and TRBJ2-7; 8 bases fit TRBD2. The germline V gene has CDR1 SGHDN and CDR2 FVKESK. V trimming: 0 bases; J trimming: 2 bases; junction bases outside the gene matches: 6. This CDR3 is built from 16 residues. DNA of the CDR3: TGTGCCAGCAGCCAAGATCGGCTAGCGGGTACCTACGAGCAGTACTTC. It encodes CASSQDRLAGTYEQYF.

This clonotype was counted a few times. The CDR3 here is CASSFAGDTQYF. In nucleotides, the CDR3 is TGTGCCAGCAGTTTTGCCGGAGATACGCAGTATTTT. This chain connects TRBV12-3 or TRBV12-4 to TRBJ2-3, with D unclear. The V and J ends lost 3 bases and 5 bases respectively, with 6 bases between them. This CDR3 spans 12 amino acids.

This clonotype was seen only a few times. In DNA, the CDR3 is TGCAGTGCTAGGCTAGCGGGAGTTGATACCGGGGAGCTGTTTTTT. Translated: CSARLAGVDTGELFF. This chain connects TRBV20-1 to TRBJ2-2; 10 positions match TRBD2. J lost 5 bases, V lost 3 bases, and 6 bases had no gene match. The germline gives CDR1 DFQATT, CDR2 SNEGSKA (reference sequence). The CDR3 is 15 residues long.

The table lists this clonotype with a few counts. The chain combines TRBV12-3 or TRBV12-4 with TRBJ2-7; no reliable D call. The germline V and J ends were trimmed by 3 bases and 0 bases, with 6 bases remaining between them. The CDR3 is 13 residues long. The CDR3 here is CASSFNPSYEQYF. CDR3 DNA sequence: TGTGCCAGCAGTTTTAACCCCTCCTACGAGCAGTACTTC.

Only a few counts were recorded for this clonotype. The chain links TRBV12-3 or TRBV12-4 to TRBJ2-1; TRBD2 agrees at 9 bases. The trim removed 6 bases at V and 2 bases at J, leaving 5 bases unmatched. CDR3 length equals 15 residues. The CDR3 coding sequence is TGTGCCAGCAGACCCCTAGCGGGGCCCTACAATGAGCAGTTCTTC. Protein sequence: CASRPLAGPYNEQFF.

This chain connects TRBV5-1 to TRBJ1-2; D ambiguous. The germline V gene has CDR1 SGHRS and CDR2 YFSETQ. The CDR3 length is 14 residues. V lost 1 base and J 8 bases, leaving 15 bases between the germline ends. The CDR3 spells CASSLISGVDGYTF. As DNA, the CDR3 is TGCGCCAGCAGCTTGATTAGCGGGGTTGACGGCTACACCTTC.

V and J are TRBV20-1 and TRBJ2-1; 10 nucleotides match TRBD1. CDR3 size: 15 residues. Losses at the gene ends were 0 bases for V and 8 bases for J; bases not matched to a gene: 7. The germline V gene has CDR1 DFQATT and CDR2 SNEGSKA (reference sequence). In DNA, the CDR3 is TGCAGTGCTAGAGATCTGACAGGGGGCGCGGATGAGCAGTTCTTC. Its protein is CSARDLTGGADEQFF.

The chain uses TRBV12-3 or TRBV12-4 and TRBJ1-2, with 8 positions matching TRBD1. V shed 2 bases and J 4 bases; nucleotides not matched to a gene: 9. This CDR3 is 16 amino acids long. CDR3 amino acids: CASSLSSGQVFYGYTF. The CDR3 bases are TGTGCCAGCAGTTTATCTTCGGGACAGGTTTTCTATGGCTACACCTTC.

The genes are TRBV7-9 and TRBJ2-3; 13 bases match TRBD2. The J segment lost 0 bases and the V segment lost 1 base, leaving 1 base of the junction unmatched. Germline-derived CDR1 and CDR2 are SEHNR and FQNEAQ (reference sequence). The CDR3 is made up of 17 amino acids. Here the CDR3 DNA reads TGTGCCAGCAGCTTAGTGACTAGCGGGGGGAGCACAGATACGCAGTATTTT. As protein: CASSLVTSGGSTDTQYF.

In this sample, this clonotype turned up a few times. This sequence joins TRBV2 and TRBJ1-5; perhaps TRBD1 as D (5 bases). The CDR3 spans 18 residues. The V gene's germline CDR1 is SNHLY and CDR2 FYNNEI. The V and J ends lost 2 bases and 0 bases respectively, with 17 bases between them. The CDR3 DNA reads TGTGCCAGCAGTGAAATGGGACGGTGGGCGGGTAGCAATCAGCCCCAGCATTTT. Translating it yields CASSEMGRWAGSNQPQHF.

V is TRBV20-1 and J is TRBJ2-6, with a weak D call TRBD2 (6 bases). Germline lookup yields CDR1 DFQATT and CDR2 SNEGSKA (reference sequence). Trimming left V 0 bases short and J 11 bases short, with 23 bases between. CDR3 length equals 17 residues. The CDR3 DNA is TGCAGTGCTAGAGATCCGGGAGATGTTCGCCAAGGGGACGTCCTGACTTTC. This encodes CSARDPGDVRQGDVLTF.

This clonotype was recorded a few times. This chain uses TRBV12-3 or TRBV12-4 with TRBJ2-7; the D gene is possibly TRBD1 (6 bases). V was shortened by 6 bases and J by 2 bases, with 11 bases between the two germline ends. The CDR3 spans 13 residues. CDR3 coding DNA: TGTGCCAGCAGGACAGACAGGACCTACGAGCAGTACTTC. Protein sequence: CASRTDRTYEQYF.

This CDR3 reads CASGRAYEQYF. CDR3 sequence (DNA): TGTGCCAGCGGAAGGGCCTACGAGCAGTACTTC. The gene calls are TRBV27 and TRBJ2-7; no clear D gene. CDR1 and CDR2 from the germline V gene are MNHEY and SMNVEV (reference sequence). The ends were cut back, 8 bases at V and 2 bases at J, with 7 bases in the middle. There are 11 residues in the CDR3.

In this sample, this clonotype turned up a few times. Here the CDR3 reads CASSLTGTMNTEAFF. For the CDR3, the DNA is TGCGCCAGCAGCCTGACAGGGACCATGAACACTGAAGCTTTCTTT. This chain uses TRBV5-1 with TRBJ1-1; 7 positions agree with TRBD1. The germline V gene encodes CDR1 SGHRS and CDR2 YFSETQ. The CDR3 loop spans 15 amino acids. The V gene end was trimmed by 4 bases and the J gene end by 0 bases; junction bases not matched to a gene: 6.

The chain uses TRBV12-3 or TRBV12-4 and TRBJ2-1; D uncertain. The V end was cut by 2 bases, the J end by 0 bases, with 5 bases between. The CDR3 consists of 14 residues. CDR3 protein: CASSLTRSYNEQFF. CDR3 coding DNA: TGTGCCAGCAGTTTAACCCGCTCCTACAATGAGCAGTTCTTC.

The sample holds a few counts of this clonotype. This chain joins TRBV3-1 and TRBJ2-7; D might be TRBD2 (7 bases). This CDR3 is built from 13 residues. The germline V and J ends were trimmed by 4 bases and 7 bases, with 14 bases remaining between them. The germline V gene encodes CDR1 LGHDT and CDR2 YNNKEL (reference sequence). The CDR3 DNA is TGTGCCAGCAGCCCTAGAGAGGGGGGGGAGCAGTACTTC. Protein: CASSPREGGEQYF.